Listed below are T cell receptor beta chains from one sample, sequenced in a study. TCRdb re-called the 5' RACE reads with MiXCR, one entry per CDR3 protein. The sample has under 65,000 distinct CDR3 sequences, 20% to 25% seen once. The sequenced sample was tumor-infiltrating Tregs sorted from the breast tumor. The receptors originated from a female donor with breast cancer. Each CDR3 is given with its conserved first and last residue. Fields, in order: V gene, D gene, J gene, clone size, CDR3 protein, CDR3 DNA. D genes are given only for firm matches. Some rows mark clone size as missing; the rest say once, few, many or name a class of expanded clone.

TRBV12-3/TRBV12-4,NA,TRBJ2-7,once,CASSLGVRGGYEQYF,TGTGCCAGCAGTTTAGGGGTCAGGGGAGGCTACGAGCAGTACTTC
TRBV7-9,NA,TRBJ2-5,few,CASSPDYQETQYF,TGTGCCAGCAGCCCGGACTATCAAGAGACCCAGTACTTC
TRBV6-5,NA,TRBJ2-3,many,CASSAEEGYTDTQYF,TGTGCCAGCAGTGCCGAGGAAGGGTACACAGATACGCAGTATTTT
TRBV5-1,TRBD1,TRBJ2-7,NA,CASSTSGTGGYEQYF,TGCGCCAGCAGCACCTCCGGGACAGGGGGCTACGAGCAGTACTTC
TRBV4-1,TRBD2,TRBJ2-3,few,CASKARAGGTRGTDTQYF,TGCGCCAGCAAAGCGCGAGCGGGAGGAACCCGGGGCACAGATACGCAGTATTTT
TRBV28,TRBD1,TRBJ2-5,NA,CASSTGGGRGETQYF,TGTGCCAGCAGTACAGGGGGCGGAAGAGGGGAGACCCAGTACTTC
TRBV6-5,NA,TRBJ1-5,few,CASSAHLGISNQPQHF,TGTGCCAGCAGTGCCCACTTGGGGATTAGCAATCAGCCCCAGCATTTT
TRBV6-5,NA,TRBJ1-1,many,CASSYSGARTEAFF,TGTGCCAGCAGTTACTCTGGGGCGCGCACTGAAGCTTTCTTT
TRBV6-2/TRBV6-3,NA,TRBJ2-1,NA,CASSLGGGGEQFF,TGTGCCAGCAGTTTAGGAGGGGGCGGTGAGCAGTTCTTC
TRBV27,TRBD2,TRBJ2-3,few,CASSGGLAGPDTQYF,TGTGCCAGCAGTGGTGGACTAGCGGGACCAGATACGCAGTATTTT
TRBV4-2,NA,TRBJ2-1,many,CASSQGYSEQFF,TGTGCCAGCAGCCAAGGGTACAGTGAGCAGTTCTTC
TRBV11-2,NA,TRBJ2-1,NA,CASSHLRGGDNERFF,TGTGCCAGCAGCCACCTGAGGGGAGGGGACAATGAGCGGTTCTTC
TRBV20-1,TRBD2,TRBJ2-4,NA,CSARDRGDIQYF,TGCAGTGCTAGAGACCGGGGGGACATTCAGTACTTC
TRBV6-2/TRBV6-3,TRBD1,TRBJ1-1,few,CASRPTGFSTEAFF,TGTGCCAGCAGGCCGACAGGGTTTTCCACTGAAGCTTTCTTT
TRBV20-1,NA,TRBJ1-1,NA,CSAPLNTEAFF,TGCAGCGCCCCCTTGAACACTGAAGCTTTCTTT
TRBV5-1,TRBD2,TRBJ2-1,NA,CASSLARGTSGYNEQFF,TGCGCCAGCAGCTTGGCGCGCGGGACTAGCGGCTACAATGAGCAGTTCTTC
TRBV7-8,TRBD2,TRBJ2-4,NA,CSSSPGLAGGNPYF,TGTTCCAGCAGCCCCGGACTAGCGGGAGGGAATCCGTACTTC
TRBV4-1,NA,TRBJ2-7,NA,CASSQEPGEQYF,TGCGCCAGCAGCCAAGAACCGGGCGAGCAGTACTTC
TRBV5-1,NA,TRBJ1-3,NA,CASSLTLSGNTIYF,TGCGCCAGCAGCTTGACCCTCTCTGGAAACACCATATATTTT
TRBV20-1,NA,TRBJ1-2,few,CSARDNNYGYTF,TGCAGTGCTAGAGACAATAACTATGGCTACACCTTC
TRBV3-1,NA,TRBJ1-1,NA,CASSQGPSTEAFF,TGTGCCAGCAGCCAAGGACCCAGCACTGAAGCTTTCTTT
TRBV7-9,NA,TRBJ1-4,NA,CASAWGTGNEKLFF,TGTGCCAGCGCCTGGGGGACGGGTAATGAAAAACTGTTTTTT
TRBV29-1,NA,TRBJ2-5,many,CSVEDRRLPGETQYF,TGCAGCGTTGAGGACCGAAGACTGCCCGGGGAGACCCAGTACTTC
TRBV12-3/TRBV12-4,NA,TRBJ1-3,many,CASRESRGHSGNTIYF,TGTGCCAGCAGAGAGTCGCGAGGACACTCTGGAAACACCATATATTTT
TRBV7-2,TRBD1,TRBJ2-7,many,CASSIQGQGAYEQYF,TGTGCCAGCAGCATACAGGGACAGGGGGCTTACGAGCAGTACTTC
TRBV6-1,NA,TRBJ1-2,few,CASSEASTGYGYTF,TGTGCCAGCAGTGAAGCCTCGACGGGCTATGGCTACACCTTC
TRBV15,NA,TRBJ1-4,once,CATSLAGRNEKLFF,TGTGCCACCAGTTTGGCAGGACGTAATGAAAAACTGTTTTTT
TRBV5-6,NA,TRBJ2-6,many,CASSLGPPRPGANVLTF,TGTGCCAGCAGCTTGGGGCCCCCCAGGCCTGGGGCCAACGTCCTGACTTTC
TRBV6-1,NA,TRBJ1-1,NA,CASSGGQLNTEAFF,TGTGCCAGCAGTGGCGGACAGCTGAACACTGAAGCTTTCTTT
TRBV7-9,TRBD2,TRBJ2-3,many,CASSPPFRLASDTQYF,TGTGCCAGCAGCCCCCCATTTAGACTAGCGTCGGATACGCAGTATTTT
TRBV20-1,TRBD2,TRBJ2-3,many,CSACLADLSTDTQYF,TGCAGTGCGTGCCTAGCGGACCTTAGCACAGATACGCAGTATTTT
TRBV5-1,NA,TRBJ2-3,many,CASSVQTDTQYF,TGCGCCAGCAGTGTCCAGACCGATACGCAGTATTTT
TRBV7-7,NA,TRBJ2-3,NA,CASSLSGGRDTQYF,TGTGCTAGCAGCCTCTCTGGGGGGAGAGATACGCAGTATTTT
TRBV24-1,TRBD1,TRBJ1-2,NA,CATSDSRGPSYGYTF,TGTGCCACCAGTGATTCCAGGGGGCCCAGCTATGGCTACACCTTC
TRBV6-2/TRBV6-3,NA,TRBJ2-3,NA,CASSYPLFSQTRMYTQYF,TGTGCCAGCAGTTACCCTCTTTTCAGCCAGACACGGATGTATACGCAGTATTTT
TRBV6-6,TRBD1,TRBJ1-1,many,CASSYGRGGTEAFF,TGTGCCAGCAGTTACGGCAGGGGGGGGACTGAAGCTTTCTTT
TRBV6-1,TRBD2,TRBJ2-1,NA,CASRTGAGLAGGSSYNEQFF,TGTGCCAGCAGGACCGGGGCCGGACTAGCGGGGGGGAGCTCCTACAATGAGCAGTTCTTC
TRBV12-3/TRBV12-4,TRBD2,TRBJ2-1,NA,CASSFLAGGLLGEQFF,TGTGCCAGCAGTTTCCTAGCGGGAGGGCTGTTGGGTGAGCAGTTCTTC
TRBV4-2,NA,TRBJ1-1,NA,CASSRDAGGTEAFF,TGTGCCAGCAGCCGGGACGCCGGAGGCACTGAAGCTTTCTTT
TRBV7-2,TRBD1,TRBJ1-2,many,CASSQGGRDSPSGGYTF,TGTGCCAGCAGCCAAGGGGGGCGGGACAGCCCCAGCGGTGGCTACACCTTC
TRBV5-4,TRBD1,TRBJ2-5,NA,CASSSLRDRGRVETQYF,TGTGCCAGCAGCTCCCTCCGGGACAGGGGGCGCGTAGAGACCCAGTACTTC
TRBV10-3,TRBD2,TRBJ2-1,few,CAISARGVSSYNEQFF,TGTGCCATCAGTGCCCGGGGGGTAAGCTCCTACAATGAGCAGTTCTTC
TRBV20-1,NA,TRBJ1-6,few,CSARGGGIYNSPLHF,TGCAGTGCCCGAGGGGGGGGTATTTATAATTCACCCCTCCACTTT
TRBV12-3/TRBV12-4,NA,TRBJ1-2,many,CASSSTVYGYTF,TGTGCCAGCAGTTCGACCGTCTATGGCTACACCTTC
TRBV7-8,TRBD1,TRBJ2-4,few,CASSPTGQGGNIQYF,TGTGCCAGCAGCCCTACGGGACAGGGGGGGAACATTCAGTACTTC
TRBV20-1,TRBD1,TRBJ2-7,NA,CSARGDRAEQYF,TGCAGTGCTAGGGGTGACAGGGCCGAGCAGTACTTC
TRBV6-6,TRBD1,TRBJ1-2,NA,CASSRDQGAIGYGYTF,TGTGCCAGCAGCCGTGATCAGGGGGCGATCGGCTATGGCTACACCTTC
TRBV7-2,NA,TRBJ1-4,NA,CASSTQHFEKLFF,TGTGCCAGCAGCACCCAACACTTTGAAAAACTGTTTTTT
TRBV5-1,TRBD1,TRBJ1-1,many,CASSFEYRGEAFF,TGCGCCAGCAGCTTCGAATACAGGGGAGAAGCTTTCTTT
TRBV4-1,NA,TRBJ1-1,NA,CASSHELRRGFTEAFF,TGCGCCAGCAGCCACGAACTTCGACGGGGGTTCACTGAAGCTTTCTTT
TRBV20-1,NA,TRBJ2-5,NA,CSASSWGGAVETQYF,TGCAGTGCTTCTTCCTGGGGTGGCGCGGTTGAGACCCAGTACTTC